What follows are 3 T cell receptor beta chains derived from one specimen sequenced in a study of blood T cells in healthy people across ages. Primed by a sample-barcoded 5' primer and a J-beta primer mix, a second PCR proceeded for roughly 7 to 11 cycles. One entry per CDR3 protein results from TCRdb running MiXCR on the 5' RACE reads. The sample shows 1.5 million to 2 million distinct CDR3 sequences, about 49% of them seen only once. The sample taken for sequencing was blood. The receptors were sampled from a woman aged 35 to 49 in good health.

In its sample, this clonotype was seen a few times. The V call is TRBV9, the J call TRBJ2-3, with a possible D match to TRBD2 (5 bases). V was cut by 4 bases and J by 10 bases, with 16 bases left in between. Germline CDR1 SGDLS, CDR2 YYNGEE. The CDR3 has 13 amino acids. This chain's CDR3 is CASSTQDPSPQYF. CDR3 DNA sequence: TGTGCCAGCAGCACCCAAGACCCTAGCCCGCAGTATTTT.

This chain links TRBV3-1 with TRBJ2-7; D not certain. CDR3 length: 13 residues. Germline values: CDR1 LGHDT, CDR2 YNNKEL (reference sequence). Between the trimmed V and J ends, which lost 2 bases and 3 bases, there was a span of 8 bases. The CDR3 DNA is TGTGCCAGCAGCCAATCTAAGGGCTACGAGCAGTACTTC. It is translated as CASSQSKGYEQYF.

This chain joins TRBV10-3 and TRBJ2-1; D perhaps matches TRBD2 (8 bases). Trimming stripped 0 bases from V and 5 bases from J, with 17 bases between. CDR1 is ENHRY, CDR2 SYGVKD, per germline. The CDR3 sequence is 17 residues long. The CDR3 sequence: CAISESSGRGLHNEQFF. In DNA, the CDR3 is TGTGCCATCAGTGAGTCGTCCGGGAGGGGGCTCCACAATGAGCAGTTCTTC.